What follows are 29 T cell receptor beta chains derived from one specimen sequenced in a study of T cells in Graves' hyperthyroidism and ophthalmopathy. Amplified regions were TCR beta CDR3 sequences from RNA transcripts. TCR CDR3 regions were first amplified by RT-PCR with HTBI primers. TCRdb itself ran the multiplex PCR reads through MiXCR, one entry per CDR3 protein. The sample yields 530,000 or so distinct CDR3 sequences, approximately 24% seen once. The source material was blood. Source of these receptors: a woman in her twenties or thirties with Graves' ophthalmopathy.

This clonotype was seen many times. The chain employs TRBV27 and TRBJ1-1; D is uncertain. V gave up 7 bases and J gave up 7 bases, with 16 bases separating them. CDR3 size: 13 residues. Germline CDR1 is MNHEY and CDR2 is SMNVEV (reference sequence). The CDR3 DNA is TGTGCCAGCAAGAGTGGCGGACCGGGTGAAGCTTTCTTT. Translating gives CASKSGGPGEAFF.

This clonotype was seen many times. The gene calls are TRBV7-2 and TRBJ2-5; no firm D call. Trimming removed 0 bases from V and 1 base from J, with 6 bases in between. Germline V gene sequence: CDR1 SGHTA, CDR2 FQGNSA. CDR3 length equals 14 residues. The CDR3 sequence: CASSLAAIQETQYF. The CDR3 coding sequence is TGTGCCAGCAGCTTAGCGGCGATCCAAGAGACCCAGTACTTC.

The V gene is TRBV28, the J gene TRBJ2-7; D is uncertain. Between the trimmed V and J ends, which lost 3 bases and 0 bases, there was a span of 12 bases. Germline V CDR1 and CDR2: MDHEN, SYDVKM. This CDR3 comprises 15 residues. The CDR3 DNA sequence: TGTGCCAGCAGTTTTTTTCCTCCCAGCTCCTACGAGCAGTACTTC. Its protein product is CASSFFPPSSYEQYF. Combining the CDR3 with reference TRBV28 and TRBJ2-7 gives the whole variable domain DVKVTQSSRYLVKRTGEKVFLECVQDMDHENMFWYRQDPGLGLRLIYFSYDVKMKEKGDIPEGYSVSREKKERFSLILESASTNQTSMYLCASSFFPPSSYEQYFGPGTRLTVT.

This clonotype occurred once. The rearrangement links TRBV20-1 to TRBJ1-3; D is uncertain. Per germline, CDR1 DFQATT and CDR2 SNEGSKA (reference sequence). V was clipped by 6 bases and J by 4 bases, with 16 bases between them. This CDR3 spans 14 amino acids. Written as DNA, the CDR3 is TGCAGTGCACCAAGGGAAAGGGCCGGAAACACCATATATTTT. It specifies CSAPRERAGNTIYF.

This CDR3 reads CASSPPSGFGAKNIQYF. The CDR3 coding sequence is TGCGCCAGCAGCCCACCGAGCGGGTTTGGGGCCAAAAACATTCAGTACTTC. The chain is built from TRBV4-1 and TRBJ2-4; D possibly corresponds to TRBD2 (6 bases). This CDR3 is built from 17 residues. The germline V gene has CDR1 MGHRA and CDR2 YSYEKL. With 4 bases removed from V and 1 base from J, the gap between germline ends came to 17 bases.

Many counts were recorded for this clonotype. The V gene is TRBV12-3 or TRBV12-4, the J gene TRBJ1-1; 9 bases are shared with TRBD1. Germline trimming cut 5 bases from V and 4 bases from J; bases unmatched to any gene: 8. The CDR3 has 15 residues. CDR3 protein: CASSTGGGSFTEAFF. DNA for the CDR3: TGTGCCAGCAGTACAGGGGGCGGATCGTTCACTGAAGCTTTCTTT.

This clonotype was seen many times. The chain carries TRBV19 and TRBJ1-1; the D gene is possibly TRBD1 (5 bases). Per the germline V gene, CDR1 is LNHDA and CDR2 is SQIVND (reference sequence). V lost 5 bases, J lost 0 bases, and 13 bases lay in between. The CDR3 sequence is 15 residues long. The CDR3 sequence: CASSDGAAMNTEAFF. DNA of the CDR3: TGTGCCAGTAGTGATGGGGCAGCCATGAACACTGAAGCTTTCTTT.

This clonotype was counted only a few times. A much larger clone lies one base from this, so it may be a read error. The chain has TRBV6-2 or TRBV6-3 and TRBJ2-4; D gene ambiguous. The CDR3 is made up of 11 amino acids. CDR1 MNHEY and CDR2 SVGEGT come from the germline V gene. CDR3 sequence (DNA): TGTGCCAGCAGTTACGTGTCCATTAAGTACTTC. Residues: CASSYVSIKYF.

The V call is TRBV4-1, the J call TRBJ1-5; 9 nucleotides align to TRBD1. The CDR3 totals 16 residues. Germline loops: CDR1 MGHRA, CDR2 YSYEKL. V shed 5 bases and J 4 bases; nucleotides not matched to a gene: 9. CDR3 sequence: CASSDLRDRENQPQHF. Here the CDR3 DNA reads TGCGCCAGCAGCGACCTCCGGGACAGGGAGAATCAGCCCCAGCATTTT.

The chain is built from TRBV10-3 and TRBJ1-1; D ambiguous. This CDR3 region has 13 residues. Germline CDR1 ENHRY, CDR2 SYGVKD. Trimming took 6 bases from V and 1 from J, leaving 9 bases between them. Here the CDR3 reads CAIRKDRNTEAFF. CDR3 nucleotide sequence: TGTGCCATCAGGAAGGATCGGAACACTGAAGCTTTCTTT.

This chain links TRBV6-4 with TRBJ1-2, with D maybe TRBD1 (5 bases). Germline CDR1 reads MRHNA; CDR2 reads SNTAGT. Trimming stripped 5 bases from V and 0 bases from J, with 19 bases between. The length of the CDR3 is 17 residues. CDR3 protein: CASSRPGRTQSNYGYTF. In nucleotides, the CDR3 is TGTGCCAGCAGTCGACCGGGACGGACACAATCTAACTATGGCTACACCTTC.

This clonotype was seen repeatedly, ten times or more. The CDR3 here is CASSGEGRAKETQYF. CDR3 coding DNA: TGTGCCAGCAGTGGGGAGGGGCGGGCCAAAGAGACCCAGTACTTC. V gene TRBV6-1 combines with J gene TRBJ2-5; 7 bases are a match to TRBD2. The ends lost 4 bases at V and 3 bases at J; junction bases unmatched: 8. The CDR3 runs to 15 residues. CDR1 and CDR2 (germline): MNHNS, SASEGT.

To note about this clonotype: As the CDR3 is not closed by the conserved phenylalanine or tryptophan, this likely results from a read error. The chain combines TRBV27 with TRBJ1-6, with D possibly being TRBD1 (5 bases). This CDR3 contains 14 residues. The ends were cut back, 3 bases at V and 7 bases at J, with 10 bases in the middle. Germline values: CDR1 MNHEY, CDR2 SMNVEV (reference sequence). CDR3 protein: CASSFRDQNSPLHV. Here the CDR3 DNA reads TGTGCCAGCAGTTTCCGGGACCAAAATTCACCCCTCCACGTT.

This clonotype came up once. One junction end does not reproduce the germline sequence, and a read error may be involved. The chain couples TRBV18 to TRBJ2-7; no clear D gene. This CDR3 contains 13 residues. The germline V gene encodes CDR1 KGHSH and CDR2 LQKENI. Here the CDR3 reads CASSPPVSYEHYF. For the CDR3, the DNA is TGTGCCAGCTCACCGCCGGTGTCCTACGAGCACTACTTC.

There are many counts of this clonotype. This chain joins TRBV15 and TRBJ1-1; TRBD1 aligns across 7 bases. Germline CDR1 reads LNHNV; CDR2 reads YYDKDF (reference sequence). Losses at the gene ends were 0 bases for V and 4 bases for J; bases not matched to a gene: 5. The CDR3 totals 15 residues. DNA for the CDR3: TGTGCCACCAGCAGAGAAGAGACAGGGACCACTGAAGCTTTCTTT. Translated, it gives CATSREETGTTEAFF.

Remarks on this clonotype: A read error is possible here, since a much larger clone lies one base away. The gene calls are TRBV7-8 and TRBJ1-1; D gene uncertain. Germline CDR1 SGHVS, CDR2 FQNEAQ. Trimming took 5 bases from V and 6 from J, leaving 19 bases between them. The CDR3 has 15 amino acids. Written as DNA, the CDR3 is TGTGCCAGCAGCCTGAGACCGGGCCTAGGCTCTGAAGCTTTCTTT. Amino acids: CASSLRPGLGSEAFF.

CDR3 in DNA: TGCAGCGTTGTAGATCCTGGGGAGAGCTATGGCTACACCTTC. As protein: CSVVDPGESYGYTF. The chain has TRBV29-1 and TRBJ1-2; no reliable D call. This CDR3 is built from 14 residues. The V and J ends lost 4 bases and 4 bases respectively, with 16 bases between them. The germline gives CDR1 SQVTM, CDR2 ANQGSEA.

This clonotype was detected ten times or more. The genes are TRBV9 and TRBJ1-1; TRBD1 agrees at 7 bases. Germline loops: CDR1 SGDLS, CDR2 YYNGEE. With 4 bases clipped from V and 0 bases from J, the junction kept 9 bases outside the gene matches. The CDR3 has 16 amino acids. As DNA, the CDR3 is TGTGCCAGCAGCTTGACTCCCGGGACAGTGAACACTGAAGCTTTCTTT. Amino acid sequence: CASSLTPGTVNTEAFF.

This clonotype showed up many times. In nucleotides, the CDR3 is TGTGCCAGCAGCCAAGATCGCGGGGGGGAAGAAGAGACCCAGTACTTC. Amino acid sequence: CASSQDRGGEEETQYF. The gene calls are TRBV4-2 and TRBJ2-5; 9 nucleotides line up with TRBD2. The CDR3 is made up of 16 amino acids. From germline, CDR1 is LGHNA and CDR2 YNFKEQ. V dropped 0 bases and J dropped 3; count of bases not matched to a gene: 5.

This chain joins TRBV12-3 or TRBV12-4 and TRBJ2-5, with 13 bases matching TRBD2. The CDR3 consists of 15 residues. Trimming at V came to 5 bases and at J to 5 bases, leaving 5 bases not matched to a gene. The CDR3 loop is CASSEGLAGWETQYF. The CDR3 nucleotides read TGTGCCAGCAGTGAGGGACTAGCGGGGTGGGAGACCCAGTACTTC.

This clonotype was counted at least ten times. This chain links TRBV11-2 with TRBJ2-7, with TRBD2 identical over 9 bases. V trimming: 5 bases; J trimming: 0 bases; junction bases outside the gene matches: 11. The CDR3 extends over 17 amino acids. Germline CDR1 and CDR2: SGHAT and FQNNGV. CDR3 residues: CASSKGASGALSYEQYF. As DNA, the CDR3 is TGTGCCAGCAGCAAGGGGGCTAGCGGGGCCCTCTCCTACGAGCAGTACTTC.

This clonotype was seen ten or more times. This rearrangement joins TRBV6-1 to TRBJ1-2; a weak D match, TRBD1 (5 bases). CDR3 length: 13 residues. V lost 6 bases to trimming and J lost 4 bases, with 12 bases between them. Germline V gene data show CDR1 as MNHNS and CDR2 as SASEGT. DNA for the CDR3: TGTGCCAGCAGGGAGACAGAATTCTATGGCTACACCTTC. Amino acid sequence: CASRETEFYGYTF.

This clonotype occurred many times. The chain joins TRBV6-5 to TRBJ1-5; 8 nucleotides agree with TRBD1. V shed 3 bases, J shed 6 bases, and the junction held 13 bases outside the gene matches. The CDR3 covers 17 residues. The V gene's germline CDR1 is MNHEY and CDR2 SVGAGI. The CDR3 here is CASSYSNTGGIGQPQHF. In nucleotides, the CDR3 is TGTGCCAGCAGTTATTCAAATACAGGGGGAATCGGTCAGCCCCAGCATTTT.

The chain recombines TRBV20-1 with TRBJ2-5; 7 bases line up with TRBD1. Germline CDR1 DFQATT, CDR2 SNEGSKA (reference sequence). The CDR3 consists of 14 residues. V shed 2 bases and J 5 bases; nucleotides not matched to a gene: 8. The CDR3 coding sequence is TGCAGTGCTAGAATAGGGGGCTTGGCTGAGACCCAGTACTTC. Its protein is CSARIGGLAETQYF.

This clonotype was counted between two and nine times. The CDR3 protein is CASSPVSDTEAFF. The CDR3 DNA reads as TGTGCCAGCTCACCGGTCTCAGATACTGAAGCTTTCTTT. This chain uses TRBV18 with TRBJ1-1; D remains ambiguous. Per the germline V gene, CDR1 is KGHSH and CDR2 is LQKENI. The CDR3 loop spans 13 amino acids. V gave up 3 bases and J gave up 5 bases, with 10 bases separating them.

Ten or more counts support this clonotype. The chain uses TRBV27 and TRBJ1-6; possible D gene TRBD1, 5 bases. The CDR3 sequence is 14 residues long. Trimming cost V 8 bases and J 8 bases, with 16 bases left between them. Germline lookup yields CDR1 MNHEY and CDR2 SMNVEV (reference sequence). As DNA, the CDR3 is TGTGCCAGCTCCTTGCGAGACAGCTATTCACCCCTCCACTTT. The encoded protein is CASSLRDSYSPLHF.

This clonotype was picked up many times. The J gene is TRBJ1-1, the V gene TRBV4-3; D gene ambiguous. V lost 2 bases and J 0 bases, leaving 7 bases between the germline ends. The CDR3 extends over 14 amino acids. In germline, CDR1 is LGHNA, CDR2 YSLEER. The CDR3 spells CASSQQLLNTEAFF. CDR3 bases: TGCGCCAGCAGCCAACAGCTTCTGAACACTGAAGCTTTCTTT.

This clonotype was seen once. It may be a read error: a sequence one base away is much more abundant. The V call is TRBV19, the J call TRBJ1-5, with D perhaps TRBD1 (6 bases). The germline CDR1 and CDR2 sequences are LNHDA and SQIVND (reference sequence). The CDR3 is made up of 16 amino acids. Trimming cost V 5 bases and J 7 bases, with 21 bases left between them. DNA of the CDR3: TGTGCCAGTAGTCTACCGAGGGGGGGTTTGAGACAGCCCCAGCATTTT. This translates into CASSLPRGGLRQPQHF.

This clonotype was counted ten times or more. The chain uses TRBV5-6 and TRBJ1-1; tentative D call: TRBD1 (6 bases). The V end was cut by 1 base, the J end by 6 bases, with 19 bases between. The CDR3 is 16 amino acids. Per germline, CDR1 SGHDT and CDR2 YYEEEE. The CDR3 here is CASSLWDNEPRAEAFF. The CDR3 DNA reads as TGTGCCAGCAGCTTGTGGGACAACGAACCTCGGGCTGAAGCTTTCTTT.